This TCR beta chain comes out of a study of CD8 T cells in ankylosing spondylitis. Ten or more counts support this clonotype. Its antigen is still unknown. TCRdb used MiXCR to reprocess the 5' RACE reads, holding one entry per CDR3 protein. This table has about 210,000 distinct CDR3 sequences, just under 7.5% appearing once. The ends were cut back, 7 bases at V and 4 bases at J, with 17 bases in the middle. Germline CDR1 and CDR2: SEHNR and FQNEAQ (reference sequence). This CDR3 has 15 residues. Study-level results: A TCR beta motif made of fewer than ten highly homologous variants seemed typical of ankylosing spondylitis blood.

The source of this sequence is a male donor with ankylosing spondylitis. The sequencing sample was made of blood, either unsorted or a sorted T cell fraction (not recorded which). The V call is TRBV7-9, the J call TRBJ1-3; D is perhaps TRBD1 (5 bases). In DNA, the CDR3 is TGTGCCAGCATACCCCCCGGGGACCCAGGAAACACCATATATTTT. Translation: CASIPPGDPGNTIYF.